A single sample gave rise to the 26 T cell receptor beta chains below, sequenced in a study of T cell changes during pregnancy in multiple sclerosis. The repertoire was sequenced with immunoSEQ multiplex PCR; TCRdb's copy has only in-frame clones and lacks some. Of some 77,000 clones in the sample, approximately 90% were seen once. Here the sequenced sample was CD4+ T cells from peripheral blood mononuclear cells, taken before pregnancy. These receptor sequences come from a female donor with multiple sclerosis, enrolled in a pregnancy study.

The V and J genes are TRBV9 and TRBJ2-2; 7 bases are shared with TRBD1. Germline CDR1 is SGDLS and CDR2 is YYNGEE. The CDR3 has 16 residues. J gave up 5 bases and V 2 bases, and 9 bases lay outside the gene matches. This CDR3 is CASSVAQGPNTGELFF. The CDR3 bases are TGTGCCAGCAGCGTGGCACAGGGGCCTAATACCGGGGAGCTGTTTTTT. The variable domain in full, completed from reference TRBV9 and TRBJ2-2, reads DSGVTQTPKHLITATGQRVTLRCSPRSGDLSVYWYQQSLDQGLQFLIQYYNGEERAKGNILERFSAQQFPDLHSELNLSSLELGDSALYFCASSVAQGPNTGELFFGEGSRLTVL.

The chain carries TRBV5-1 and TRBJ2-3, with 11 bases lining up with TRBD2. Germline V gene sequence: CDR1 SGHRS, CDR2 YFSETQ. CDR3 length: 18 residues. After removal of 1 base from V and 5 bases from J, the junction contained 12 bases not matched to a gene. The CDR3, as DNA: TGCGCCAGCAGCTTGCTTGGGACTAGCGGCACCCAGGGAGATACGCAGTATTTT. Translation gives CASSLLGTSGTQGDTQYF.

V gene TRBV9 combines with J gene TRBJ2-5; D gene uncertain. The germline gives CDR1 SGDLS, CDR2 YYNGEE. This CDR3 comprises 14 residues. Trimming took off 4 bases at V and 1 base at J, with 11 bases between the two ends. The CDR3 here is CASSPRRVQETQYF. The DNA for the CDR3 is TGTGCCAGCAGCCCCCGCCGGGTCCAAGAGACCCAGTACTTC.

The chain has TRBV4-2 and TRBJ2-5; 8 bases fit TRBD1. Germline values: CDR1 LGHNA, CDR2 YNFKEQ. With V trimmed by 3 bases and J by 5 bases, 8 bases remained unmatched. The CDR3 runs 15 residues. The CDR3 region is CASSQIQGVGETQYF. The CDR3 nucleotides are TGTGCCAGCAGCCAGATACAGGGGGTCGGTGAGACCCAGTACTTC.

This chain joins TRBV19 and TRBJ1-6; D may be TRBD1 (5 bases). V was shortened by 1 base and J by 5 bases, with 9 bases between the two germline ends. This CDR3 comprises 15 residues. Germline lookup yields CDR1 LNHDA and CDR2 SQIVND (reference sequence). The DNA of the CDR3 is TGTGCCAGTAGTATAGGGGACTTTCATAATTCACCCCTCCACTTT. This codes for CASSIGDFHNSPLHF.

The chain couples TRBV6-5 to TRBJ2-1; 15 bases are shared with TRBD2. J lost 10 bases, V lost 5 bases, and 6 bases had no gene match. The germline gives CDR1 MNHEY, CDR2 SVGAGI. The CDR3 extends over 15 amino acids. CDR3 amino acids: CASSLGLAGGREQFF. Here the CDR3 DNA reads TGTGCCAGCAGTCTTGGACTAGCGGGAGGGCGGGAGCAGTTCTTC.

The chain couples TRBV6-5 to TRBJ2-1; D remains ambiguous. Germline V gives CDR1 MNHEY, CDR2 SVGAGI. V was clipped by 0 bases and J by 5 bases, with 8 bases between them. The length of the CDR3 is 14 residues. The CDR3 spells CASSYSPGNNEQFF. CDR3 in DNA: TGTGCCAGCAGTTACTCGCCAGGAAACAATGAGCAGTTCTTC.

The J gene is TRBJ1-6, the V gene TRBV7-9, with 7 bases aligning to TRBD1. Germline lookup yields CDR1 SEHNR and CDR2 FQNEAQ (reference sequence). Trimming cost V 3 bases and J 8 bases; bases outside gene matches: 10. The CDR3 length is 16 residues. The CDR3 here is CASSFRQGVLDSPLHF. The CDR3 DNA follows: TGTGCCAGCAGCTTTAGACAGGGAGTCTTGGATTCACCCCTCCACTTT.

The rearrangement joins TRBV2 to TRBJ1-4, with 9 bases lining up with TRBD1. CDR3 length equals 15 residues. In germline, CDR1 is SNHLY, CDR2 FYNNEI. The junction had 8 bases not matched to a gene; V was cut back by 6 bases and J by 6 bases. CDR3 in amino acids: CASSLAGTGYEKLFF. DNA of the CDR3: TGTGCCAGCAGCTTGGCCGGGACAGGGTATGAAAAACTGTTTTTT.

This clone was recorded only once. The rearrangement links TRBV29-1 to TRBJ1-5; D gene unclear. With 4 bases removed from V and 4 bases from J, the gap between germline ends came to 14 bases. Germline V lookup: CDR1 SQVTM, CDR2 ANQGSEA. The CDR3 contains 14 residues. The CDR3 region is CSVGPAGPNQPQHF. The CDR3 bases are TGCAGCGTTGGTCCCGCAGGTCCTAATCAGCCCCAGCATTTT.

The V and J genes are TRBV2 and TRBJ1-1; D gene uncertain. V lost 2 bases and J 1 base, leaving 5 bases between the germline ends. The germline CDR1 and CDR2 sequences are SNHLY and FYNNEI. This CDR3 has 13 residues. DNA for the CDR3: TGTGCCAGCAGTGAACAAAAGAACACTGAAGCTTTCTTT. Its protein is CASSEQKNTEAFF.

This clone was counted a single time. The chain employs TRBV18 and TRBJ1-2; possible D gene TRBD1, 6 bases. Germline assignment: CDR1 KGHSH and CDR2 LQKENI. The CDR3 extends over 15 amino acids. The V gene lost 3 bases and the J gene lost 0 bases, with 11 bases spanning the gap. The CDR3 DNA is TGTGCCAGCTCACCCCGGACAGCCCCTAACTATGGCTACACCTTC. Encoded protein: CASSPRTAPNYGYTF.

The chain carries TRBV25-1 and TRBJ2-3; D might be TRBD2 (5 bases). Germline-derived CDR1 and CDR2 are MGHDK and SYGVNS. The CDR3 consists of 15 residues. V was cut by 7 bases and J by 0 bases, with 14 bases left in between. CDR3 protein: CASTTAGPSTDTQYF. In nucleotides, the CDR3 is TGTGCCAGCACTACTGCGGGCCCAAGCACAGATACGCAGTATTTT.

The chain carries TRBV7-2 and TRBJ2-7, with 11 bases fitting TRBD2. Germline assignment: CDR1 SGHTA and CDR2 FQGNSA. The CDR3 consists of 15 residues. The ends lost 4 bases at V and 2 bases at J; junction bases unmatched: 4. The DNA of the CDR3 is TGTGCCAGCAGCTATACTAGCGGGGGCCCCTACGAGCAGTACTTC. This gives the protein CASSYTSGGPYEQYF. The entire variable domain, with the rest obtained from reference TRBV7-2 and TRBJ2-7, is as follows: GAGVSQSPSNKVTEKGKDVELRCDPISGHTALYWYRQSLGQGLEFLIYFQGNSAPDKSGLPSDRFSAERTGGSVSTLTIQRTQQEDSAVYLCASSYTSGGPYEQYFGPGTRLTVT.

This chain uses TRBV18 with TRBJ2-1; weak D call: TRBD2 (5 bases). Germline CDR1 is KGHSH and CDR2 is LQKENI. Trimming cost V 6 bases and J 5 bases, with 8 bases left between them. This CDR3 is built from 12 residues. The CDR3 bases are TGTGCCAGCTCGCTAGCAAACAATGAGCAGTTCTTC. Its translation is CASSLANNEQFF.

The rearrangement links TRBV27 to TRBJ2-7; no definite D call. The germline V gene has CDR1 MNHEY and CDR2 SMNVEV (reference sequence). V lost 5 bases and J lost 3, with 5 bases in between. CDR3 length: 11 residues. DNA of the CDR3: TGTGCCAGCAGTGCCGGCTACGAGCAGTACTTC. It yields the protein CASSAGYEQYF.

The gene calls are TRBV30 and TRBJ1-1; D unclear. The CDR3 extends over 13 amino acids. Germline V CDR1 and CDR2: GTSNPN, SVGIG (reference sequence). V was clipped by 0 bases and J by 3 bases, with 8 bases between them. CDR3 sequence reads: CAWSVSTYTEAFF. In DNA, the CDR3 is TGTGCCTGGAGTGTATCCACTTACACTGAAGCTTTCTTT.

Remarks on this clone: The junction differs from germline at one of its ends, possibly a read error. The CDR3 DNA reads as TGTGCCAGCAGTTACGGGCCGGGACAGCACTTC. This sequence encodes CASSYGPGQHF. The chain combines TRBV6-1 with TRBJ1-2; TRBD1 agrees at 7 bases. CDR1 MNHNS and CDR2 SASEGT come from the germline V gene. The CDR3 sequence is 11 residues long.

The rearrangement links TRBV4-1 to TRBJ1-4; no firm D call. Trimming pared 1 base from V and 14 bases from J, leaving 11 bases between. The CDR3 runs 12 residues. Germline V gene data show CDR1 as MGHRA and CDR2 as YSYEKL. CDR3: CASSQAGSRLFF. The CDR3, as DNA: TGCGCCAGCAGCCAAGCGGGGAGCAGGCTGTTTTTT.

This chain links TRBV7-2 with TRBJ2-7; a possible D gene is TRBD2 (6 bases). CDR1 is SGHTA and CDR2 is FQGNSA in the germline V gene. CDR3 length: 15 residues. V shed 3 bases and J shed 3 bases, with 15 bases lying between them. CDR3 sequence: CASSLQGGLNYEQYF. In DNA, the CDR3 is TGTGCCAGCAGCTTGCAGGGAGGCCTAAACTACGAGCAGTACTTC.

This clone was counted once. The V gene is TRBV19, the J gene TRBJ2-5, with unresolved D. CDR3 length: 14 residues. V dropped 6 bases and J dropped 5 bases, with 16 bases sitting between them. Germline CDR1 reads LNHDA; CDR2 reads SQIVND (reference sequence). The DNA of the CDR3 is TGTGCCAGTAGCCTCAGGCCCAGAGAGGAGACCCAGTACTTC. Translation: CASSLRPREETQYF.

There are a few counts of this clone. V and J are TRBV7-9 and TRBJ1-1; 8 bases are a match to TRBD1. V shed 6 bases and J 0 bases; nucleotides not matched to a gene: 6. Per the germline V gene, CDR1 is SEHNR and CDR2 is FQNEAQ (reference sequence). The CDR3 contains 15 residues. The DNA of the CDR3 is TGTGCCAGCAGACCTAGGACAGGGCTGAACACTGAAGCTTTCTTT. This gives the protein CASRPRTGLNTEAFF.

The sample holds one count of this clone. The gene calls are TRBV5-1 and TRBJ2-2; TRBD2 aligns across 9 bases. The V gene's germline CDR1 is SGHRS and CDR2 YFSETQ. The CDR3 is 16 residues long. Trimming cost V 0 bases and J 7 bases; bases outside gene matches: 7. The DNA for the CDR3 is TGCGCCAGCAGCTTGGTTGCGGGAGGGGAGATCGGGGAGCTGTTTTTT. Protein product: CASSLVAGGEIGELFF.

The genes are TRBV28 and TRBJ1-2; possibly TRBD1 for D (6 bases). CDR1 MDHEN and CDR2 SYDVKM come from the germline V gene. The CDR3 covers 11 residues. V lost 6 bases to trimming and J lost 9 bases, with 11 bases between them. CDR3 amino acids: CASSKGDSYTF. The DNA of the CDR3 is TGTGCCAGCAGCAAAGGGGACAGCTACACCTTC.

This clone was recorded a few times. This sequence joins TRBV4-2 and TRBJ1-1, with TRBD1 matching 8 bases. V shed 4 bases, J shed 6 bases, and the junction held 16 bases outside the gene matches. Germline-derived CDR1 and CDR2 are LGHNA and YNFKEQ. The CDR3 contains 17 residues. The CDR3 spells CASSPPGVRGRSAEAFF. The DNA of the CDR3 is TGTGCCAGCAGCCCTCCGGGGGTCAGGGGGCGTAGCGCTGAAGCTTTCTTT.

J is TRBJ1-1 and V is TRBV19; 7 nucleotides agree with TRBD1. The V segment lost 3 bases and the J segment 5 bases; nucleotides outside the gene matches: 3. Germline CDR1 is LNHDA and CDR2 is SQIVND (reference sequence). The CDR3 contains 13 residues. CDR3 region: CASSIDRETEAFF. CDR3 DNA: TGTGCCAGTAGTATTGACAGGGAGACTGAAGCTTTCTTT.